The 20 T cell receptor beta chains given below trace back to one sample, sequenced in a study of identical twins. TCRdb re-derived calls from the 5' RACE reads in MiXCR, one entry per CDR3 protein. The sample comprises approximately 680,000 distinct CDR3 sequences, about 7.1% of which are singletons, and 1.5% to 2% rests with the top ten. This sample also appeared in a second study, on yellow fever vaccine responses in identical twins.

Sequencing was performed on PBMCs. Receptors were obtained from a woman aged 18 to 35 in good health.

Here the CDR3 DNA reads TGTGCCAGCAGCCAATGGGGGGGTAGTACAGATACGCAGTATTTT. As protein: CASSQWGGSTDTQYF. The V gene is TRBV7-7, the J gene TRBJ2-3; TRBD2 aligns across 7 bases. The CDR3 sequence is 15 residues long. V lost 5 bases, J lost 3 bases, and 8 bases stayed unmatched. The germline CDR1 and CDR2 sequences are SSHAT and FNYEAQ (reference sequence).

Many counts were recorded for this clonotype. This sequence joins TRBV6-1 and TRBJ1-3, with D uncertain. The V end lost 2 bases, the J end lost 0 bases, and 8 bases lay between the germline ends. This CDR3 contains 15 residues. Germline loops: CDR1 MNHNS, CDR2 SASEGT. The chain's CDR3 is CASSENPGSGNTIYF. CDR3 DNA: TGTGCCAGCAGTGAAAACCCGGGCTCTGGAAACACCATATATTTT.

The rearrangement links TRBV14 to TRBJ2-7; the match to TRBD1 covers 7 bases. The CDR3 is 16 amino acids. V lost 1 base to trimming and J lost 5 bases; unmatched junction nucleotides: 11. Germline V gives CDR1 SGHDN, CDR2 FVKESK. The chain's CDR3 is CASSQVWAGGPNEQYF. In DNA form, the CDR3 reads TGTGCCAGCAGCCAAGTTTGGGCAGGGGGACCCAACGAGCAGTACTTC.

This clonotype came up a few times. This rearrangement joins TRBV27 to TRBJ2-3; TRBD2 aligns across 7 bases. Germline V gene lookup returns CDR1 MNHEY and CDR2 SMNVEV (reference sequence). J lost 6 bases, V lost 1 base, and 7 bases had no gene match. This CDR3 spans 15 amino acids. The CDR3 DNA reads TGTGCCAGCAGTTTATTGGGGGGAGGGATGGATACGCAGTATTTT. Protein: CASSLLGGGMDTQYF.

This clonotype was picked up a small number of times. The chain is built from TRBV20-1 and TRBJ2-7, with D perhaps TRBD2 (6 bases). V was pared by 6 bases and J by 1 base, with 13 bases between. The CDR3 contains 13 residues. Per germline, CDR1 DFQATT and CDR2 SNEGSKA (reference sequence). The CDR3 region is CSAGSRPSYEQYF. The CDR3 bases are TGCAGTGCCGGGAGCAGGCCATCCTACGAGCAGTACTTC.

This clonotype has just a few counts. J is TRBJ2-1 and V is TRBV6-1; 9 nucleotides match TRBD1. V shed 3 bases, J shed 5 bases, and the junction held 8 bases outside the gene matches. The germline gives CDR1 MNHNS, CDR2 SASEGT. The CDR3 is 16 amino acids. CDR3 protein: CASSDQGTGWHNEQFF. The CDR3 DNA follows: TGTGCCAGCAGTGATCAAGGGACAGGGTGGCACAATGAGCAGTTCTTC.

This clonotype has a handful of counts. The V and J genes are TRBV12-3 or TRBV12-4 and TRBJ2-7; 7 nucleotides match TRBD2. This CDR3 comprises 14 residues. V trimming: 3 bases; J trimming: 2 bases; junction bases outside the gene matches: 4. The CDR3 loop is CASSFGGITYEQYF. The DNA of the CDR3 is TGTGCCAGCAGTTTCGGGGGGATCACCTACGAGCAGTACTTC.

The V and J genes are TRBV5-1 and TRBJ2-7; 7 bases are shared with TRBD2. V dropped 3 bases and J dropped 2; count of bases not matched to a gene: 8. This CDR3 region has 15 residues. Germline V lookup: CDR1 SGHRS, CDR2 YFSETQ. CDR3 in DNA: TGCGCCAGCAGCTGGGTTACGGGAGGTACCTACGAGCAGTACTTC. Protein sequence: CASSWVTGGTYEQYF.

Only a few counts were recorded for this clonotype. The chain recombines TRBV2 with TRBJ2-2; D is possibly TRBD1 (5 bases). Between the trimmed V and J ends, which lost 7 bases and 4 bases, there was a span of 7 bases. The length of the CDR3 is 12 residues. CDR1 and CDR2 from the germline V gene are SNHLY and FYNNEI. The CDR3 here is CASITGTGELFF. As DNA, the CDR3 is TGTGCCAGCATTACAGGCACCGGGGAGCTGTTTTTT.

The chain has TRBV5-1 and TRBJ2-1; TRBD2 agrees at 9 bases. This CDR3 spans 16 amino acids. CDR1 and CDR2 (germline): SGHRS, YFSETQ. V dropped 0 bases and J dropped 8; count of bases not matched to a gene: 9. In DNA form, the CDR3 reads TGCGCCAGCAGCTTGGTGCTCGCGGGGGGGCCAGATGAGCAGTTCTTC. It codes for CASSLVLAGGPDEQFF.

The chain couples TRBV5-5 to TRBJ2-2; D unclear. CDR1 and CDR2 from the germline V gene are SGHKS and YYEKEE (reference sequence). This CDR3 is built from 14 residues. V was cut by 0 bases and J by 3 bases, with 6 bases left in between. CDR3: CASSLDRYTGELFF. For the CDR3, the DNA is TGTGCCAGCAGCTTGGATCGGTACACCGGGGAGCTGTTTTTT.

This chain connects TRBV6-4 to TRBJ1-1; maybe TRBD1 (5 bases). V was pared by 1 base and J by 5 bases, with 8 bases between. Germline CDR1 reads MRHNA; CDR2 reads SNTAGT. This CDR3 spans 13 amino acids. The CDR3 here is CASSDWDGTEAFF. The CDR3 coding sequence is TGTGCCAGCAGTGACTGGGACGGAACTGAAGCTTTCTTT.

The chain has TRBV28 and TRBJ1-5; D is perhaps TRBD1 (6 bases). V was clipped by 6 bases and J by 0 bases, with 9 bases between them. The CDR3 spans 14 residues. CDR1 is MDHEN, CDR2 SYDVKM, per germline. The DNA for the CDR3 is TGTGCCAGCAGCGGACAGCTTAGCAATCAGCCCCAGCATTTT. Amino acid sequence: CASSGQLSNQPQHF.

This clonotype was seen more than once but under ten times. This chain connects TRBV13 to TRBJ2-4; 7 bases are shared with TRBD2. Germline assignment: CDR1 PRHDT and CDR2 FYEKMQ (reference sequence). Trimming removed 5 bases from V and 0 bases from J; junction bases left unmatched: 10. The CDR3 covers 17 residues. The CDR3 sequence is CASSPRLASLAKNIQYF. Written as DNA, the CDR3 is TGTGCCAGCAGCCCCAGACTAGCCTCTCTAGCCAAAAACATTCAGTACTTC.

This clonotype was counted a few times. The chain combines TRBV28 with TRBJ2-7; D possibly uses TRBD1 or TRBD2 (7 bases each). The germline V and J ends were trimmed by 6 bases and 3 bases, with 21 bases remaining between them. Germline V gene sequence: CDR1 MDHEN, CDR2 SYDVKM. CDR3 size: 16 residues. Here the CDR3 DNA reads TGTGCCAGCAGACCGGGACAGCGGGGAGGACTCTACGAGCAGTACTTC. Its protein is CASRPGQRGGLYEQYF.

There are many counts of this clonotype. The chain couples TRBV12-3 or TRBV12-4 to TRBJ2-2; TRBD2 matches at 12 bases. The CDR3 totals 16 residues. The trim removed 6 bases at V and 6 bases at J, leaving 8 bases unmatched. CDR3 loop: CASRPPSGRAPGELFF. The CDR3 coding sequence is TGTGCCAGCAGACCTCCTAGCGGGAGGGCCCCCGGGGAGCTGTTTTTT.

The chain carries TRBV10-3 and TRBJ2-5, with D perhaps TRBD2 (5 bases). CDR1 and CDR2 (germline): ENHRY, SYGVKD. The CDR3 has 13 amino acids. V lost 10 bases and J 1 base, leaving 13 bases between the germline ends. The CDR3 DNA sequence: TGTGCCACAACCCGGGGTGCCCAAGAGACCCAGTACTTC. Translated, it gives CATTRGAQETQYF.

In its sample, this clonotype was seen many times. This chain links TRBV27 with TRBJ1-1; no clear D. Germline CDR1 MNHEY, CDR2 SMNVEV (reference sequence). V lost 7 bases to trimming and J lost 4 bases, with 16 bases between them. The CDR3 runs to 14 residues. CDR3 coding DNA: TGTGCCAGCAATCAGATGGGTATCAGCACTGAAGCTTTCTTT. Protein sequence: CASNQMGISTEAFF.

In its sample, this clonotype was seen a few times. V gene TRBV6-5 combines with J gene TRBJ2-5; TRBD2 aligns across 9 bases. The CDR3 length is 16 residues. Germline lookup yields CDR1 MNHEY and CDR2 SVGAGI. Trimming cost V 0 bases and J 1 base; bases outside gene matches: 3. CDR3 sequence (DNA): TGTGCCAGCAGTTACTCGCCTAGCGGGATCCAAGAGACCCAGTACTTC. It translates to CASSYSPSGIQETQYF.

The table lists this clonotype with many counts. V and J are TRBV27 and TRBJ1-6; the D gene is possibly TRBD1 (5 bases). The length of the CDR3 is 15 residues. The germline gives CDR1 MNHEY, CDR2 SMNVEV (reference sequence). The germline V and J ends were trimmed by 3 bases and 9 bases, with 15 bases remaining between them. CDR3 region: CASSFERWGISPLHF. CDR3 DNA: TGTGCCAGCAGTTTCGAGCGCTGGGGCATTTCACCCCTCCACTTT.